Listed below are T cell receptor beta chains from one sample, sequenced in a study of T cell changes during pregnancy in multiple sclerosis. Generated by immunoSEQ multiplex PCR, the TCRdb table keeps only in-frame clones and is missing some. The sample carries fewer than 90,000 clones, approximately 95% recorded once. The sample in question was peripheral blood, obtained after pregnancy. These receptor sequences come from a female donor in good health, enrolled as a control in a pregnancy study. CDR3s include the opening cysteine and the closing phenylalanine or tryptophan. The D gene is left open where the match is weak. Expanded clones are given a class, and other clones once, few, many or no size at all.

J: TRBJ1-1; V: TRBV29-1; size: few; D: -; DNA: TGCAGCGTTCGGGGGGGGGAAGGGACTGAAGCTTTCTTT; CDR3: CSVRGGEGTEAFF
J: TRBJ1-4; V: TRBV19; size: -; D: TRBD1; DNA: TGTGCCAGCCATCAGGGGGCAACTAATGAAAAACTGTTTTTT; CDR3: CASHQGATNEKLFF
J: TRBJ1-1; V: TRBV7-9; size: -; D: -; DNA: TGTGCCAGCAGCCCAGGGACTGAAGCTTTCTTT; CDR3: CASSPGTEAFF
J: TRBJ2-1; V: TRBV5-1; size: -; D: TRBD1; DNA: TGCGCCAGCAGCCTCCCGGGACAGGGCAGCAATGAGCAGTTCTTC; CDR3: CASSLPGQGSNEQFF
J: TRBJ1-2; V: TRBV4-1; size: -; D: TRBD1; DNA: TGCGCCAGCAGCCAACCAATCCGGGACAGGGATAACTATGGCTACACCTTC; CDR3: CASSQPIRDRDNYGYTF
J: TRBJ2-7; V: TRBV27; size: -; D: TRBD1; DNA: TGTGCCAGCAGTCGGAACAGGGGGGACGAGCAGTACTTC; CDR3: CASSRNRGDEQYF
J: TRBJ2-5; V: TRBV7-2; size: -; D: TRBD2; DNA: TGTGCCAGCGGCCGACGACTAGCGGGAGGAGGTGAGACCCAGTACTTC; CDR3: CASGRRLAGGGETQYF
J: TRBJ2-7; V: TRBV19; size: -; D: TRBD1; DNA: TGTGCCAGTAGAGGGACAGCGAACTACGAGCAGTACTTC; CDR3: CASRGTANYEQYF
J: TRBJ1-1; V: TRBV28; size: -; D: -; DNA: TGTGCCAGCAGTCAGGTGAACACTGAAGCTTTCTTT; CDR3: CASSQVNTEAFF
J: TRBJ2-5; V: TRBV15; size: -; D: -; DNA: TGTGCCACCAGCAGAGACCAGGGCGAGACCCAGTACTTC; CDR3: CATSRDQGETQYF
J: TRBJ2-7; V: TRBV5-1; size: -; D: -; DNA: TGCGCCAGCAGCTTAGCGGCACAGCCTTCCGAGCAGTACTTC; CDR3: CASSLAAQPSEQYF
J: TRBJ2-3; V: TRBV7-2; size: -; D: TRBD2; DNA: TGTGCCAGCAGCCAACCCCCTGCGGGAGGGGCACTCACAGATACGCAGTATTTT; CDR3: CASSQPPAGGALTDTQYF
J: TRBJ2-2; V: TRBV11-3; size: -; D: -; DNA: TGTGCCAGCAGCCGAGAGGGCACCGGGGAGCTGTTTTTT; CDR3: CASSREGTGELFF
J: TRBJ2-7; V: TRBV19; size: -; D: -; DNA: TGTGCCAGTAGTATTATGCAGAACTACGAGCAGTACTTC; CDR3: CASSIMQNYEQYF
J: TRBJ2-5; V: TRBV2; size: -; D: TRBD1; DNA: TGTGCCACTGGACCTTTGACAGGGACCGAAGAGACCCAGTACTTC; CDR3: CATGPLTGTEETQYF
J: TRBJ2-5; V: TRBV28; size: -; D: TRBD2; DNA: TGTGCCAGCACCCCGCTGGTGACTAGCGGACGGGAGACCCAGTACTTC; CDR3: CASTPLVTSGRETQYF
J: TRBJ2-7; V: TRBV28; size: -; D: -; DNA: TGTGCCAGCAGTTCGCCTTCCAGGCCCTACGAGCAGTACTTC; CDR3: CASSSPSRPYEQYF
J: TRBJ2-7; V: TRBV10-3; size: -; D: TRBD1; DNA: TGTGCCATCAGTCCCCCGGGACAGGGAAGCTACGAGCAGTACTTC; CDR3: CAISPPGQGSYEQYF
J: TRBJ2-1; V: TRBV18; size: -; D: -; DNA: TGTGCCAGCTCACCCATAGCATCGCGGGACAATGAGCAGTTCTTC; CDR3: CASSPIASRDNEQFF
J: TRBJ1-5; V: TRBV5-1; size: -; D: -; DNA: TGCGCCAGCAGCTTGGACGGGGTCGTACAGCCCCAGCATTTT; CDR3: CASSLDGVVQPQHF
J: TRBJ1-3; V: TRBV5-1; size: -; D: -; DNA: TGCGCCAGCAGCATTAGGGGCTCTGGAAACACCATATATTTT; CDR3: CASSIRGSGNTIYF
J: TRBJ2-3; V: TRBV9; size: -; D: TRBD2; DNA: TGTGCCAGCAGCGCTGGACTAGCCGCTAGCACAGATACGCAGTATTTT; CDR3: CASSAGLAASTDTQYF
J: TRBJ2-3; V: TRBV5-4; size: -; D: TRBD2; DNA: TGTGCCAGCAGCTTGGCAATATTAGGGAGGGGAGCAGATACGCAGTATTTT; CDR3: CASSLAILGRGADTQYF
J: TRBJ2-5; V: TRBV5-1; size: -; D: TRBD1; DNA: TGCGCCAGCAGTTATCACCCGGGACAGGGAAAAGAGACCCAGTACTTC; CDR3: CASSYHPGQGKETQYF
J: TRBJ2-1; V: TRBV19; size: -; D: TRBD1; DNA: TGTGCCAGTAGTTTTGGGACAGGGGGTCGCAATGAGCAGTTCTTC; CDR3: CASSFGTGGRNEQFF
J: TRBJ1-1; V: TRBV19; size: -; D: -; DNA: TGTGCCAGTATCGGACGGGGGGACACTGAAGCTTTCTTT; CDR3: CASIGRGDTEAFF
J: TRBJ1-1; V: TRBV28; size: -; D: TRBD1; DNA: TGTGCCAGCAGTTCACCGGGACAGGGGTCGGGTGAAGCTTTCTTT; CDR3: CASSSPGQGSGEAFF
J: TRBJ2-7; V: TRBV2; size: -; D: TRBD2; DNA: TGTGCCAGCAGTGGGATAGCGGGGGCCCTCGGCGAGCAGTACTTC; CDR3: CASSGIAGALGEQYF
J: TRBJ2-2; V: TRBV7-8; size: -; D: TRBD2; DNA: TGTGCCAGCAGTCCCCTGCGGTTTAGTAGCGGGACCCCGAACACCGGGGAGCTGTTTTTT; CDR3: CASSPLRFSSGTPNTGELFF
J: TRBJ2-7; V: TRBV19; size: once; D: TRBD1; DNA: TGTGCCAGTAGGGTCGACAGGGGTCAGCACGAGCAGTACTTC; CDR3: CASRVDRGQHEQYF
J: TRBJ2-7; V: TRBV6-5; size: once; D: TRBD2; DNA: TGTGCCGTCCGCGGGAGTAGTTACGAGCAGTACTTC; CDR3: CAVRGSSYEQYF
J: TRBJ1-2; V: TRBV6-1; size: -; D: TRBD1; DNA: TGTGCCAGCAGCGAGACAGGGAGTGGCTACACCTTC; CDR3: CASSETGSGYTF
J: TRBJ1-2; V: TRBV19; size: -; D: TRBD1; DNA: TGTGCCAGTAGTCGACAGGGGGCTGGTGTGAACTATGGCTACACCTTC; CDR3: CASSRQGAGVNYGYTF
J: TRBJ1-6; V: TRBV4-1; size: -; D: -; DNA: TGCGCCAGCAGCCAAGAGGAAGCGGTGGGAGGTTCACCCCTCCACTTT; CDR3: CASSQEEAVGGSPLHF
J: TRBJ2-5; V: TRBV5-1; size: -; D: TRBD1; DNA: TGCGCCAGCAGCTCCTCCGGGACAGGCGAACAAGAGACCCAGTACTTC; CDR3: CASSSSGTGEQETQYF
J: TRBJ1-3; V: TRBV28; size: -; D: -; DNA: TGTGCCAGCAGTTCCACAGGGTACGGGTCTGGAAACACCATATATTTT; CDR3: CASSSTGYGSGNTIYF
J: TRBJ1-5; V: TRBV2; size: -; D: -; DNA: TGTGCCAGCAGTGAAATATCAGCGAGCAATCAGCCCCAGCATTTT; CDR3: CASSEISASNQPQHF
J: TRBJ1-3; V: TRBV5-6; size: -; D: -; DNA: TGTGCCAGCAGCTTGCGGGGAGGCTCTGGAAACACCATATATTTT; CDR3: CASSLRGGSGNTIYF
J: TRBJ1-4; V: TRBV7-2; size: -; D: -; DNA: TGTGCCAGCAGCTTAGTCATAGCTGAAAAACTGTTTTTT; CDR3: CASSLVIAEKLFF
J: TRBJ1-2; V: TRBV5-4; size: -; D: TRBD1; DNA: TGTGCCAGCAGCCTGGGACAGGGGGCGGTCGGCTACACCTTC; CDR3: CASSLGQGAVGYTF
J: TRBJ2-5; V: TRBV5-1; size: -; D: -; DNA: TGCGCCAGCAGCTTTGGGGCAGGCCAAGAGACCCAGTACTTC; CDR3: CASSFGAGQETQYF
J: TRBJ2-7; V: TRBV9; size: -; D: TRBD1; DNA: TGTGCCAGCAGCCGCAGAGAAGGACAGGGGGCTTTTTACTATGAGCAGTACTTC; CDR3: CASSRREGQGAFYYEQYF